This T cell receptor (beta chain) was profiled in a study of cytomegalovirus exposure and HLA in healthy donors. Study background: A prior study identified 117 million unique TCR beta sequences from some 180 million T cells. Study findings and constraints: Reports indicated that the classifier achieved high specificity and sensitivity in diagnosing cytomegalovirus status. Sequences of the TCR beta chain were said to predict the HLA-A and HLA-B alleles of most subjects accurately. A missense variant in DCLRE1C was later tied to TCR beta V- and J-gene trimming.

With respect to this clone: Its antigen is unidentified.

PCR was performed using 60 Vbeta and 13 Jbeta primers. Assay used: immunoSEQ multiplex PCR; TCRdb lists only in-frame clones, some missing. This table holds more than 80,000 clones, 63% found once. The ends were cut back, 3 bases at V and 6 bases at J, with 16 bases in the middle. This CDR3 is built from 16 residues. Per germline, CDR1 SGDLS and CDR2 YYNGEE. The receptor comes from a woman between 40 and 55 years old in good health and CMV-seropositive. The chain uses TRBV9 and TRBJ1-6; D is unresolved. What was sequenced was PBMCs. In DNA form, the CDR3 reads TGTGCCAGCAGCGCGGGTGGTGGGAGAGGTAATTCACCCCTCCACTTT. This translates into CASSAGGGRGNSPLHF.